What follows are 18 T cell receptor beta chains derived from one specimen sequenced in a study of cytomegalovirus exposure and HLA in healthy donors listed by TCRdb under 2017. The library was prepared using the immunoSEQ multiplex PCR assay. Drawn from immuneACCESS, this table holds only the in-frame rearrangements with V and J called that TCRdb kept. Clones are partly lost; checked studies trace under half to an unresolved V gene and leave the rest unexplained. This sample gives 150,000 to 200,000 clones in total; 75% to 90% of them show up just once. The ten largest make up around 7% of the sample. Sequencing was performed on PBMCs. These receptors originate from a man younger than 35 in good health and CMV-seropositive.

This clone was seen more than once but under ten times. The rearrangement joins TRBV27 to TRBJ2-5; 11 bases line up with TRBD1. V was clipped by 9 bases and J by 5 bases; unmatched bases: 8. This CDR3 has 14 residues. Germline CDR1 reads MNHEY; CDR2 reads SMNVEV (reference sequence). CDR3 in amino acids: CASSGQGAVETQYF. In nucleotides, the CDR3 is TGTGCCAGTTCCGGACAGGGGGCTGTTGAGACCCAGTACTTC.

Only a few counts were recorded for this clone. The chain carries TRBV6-5 and TRBJ2-7, with 8 bases that match TRBD2. The CDR3 length is 13 residues. Germline assignment: CDR1 MNHEY and CDR2 SVGAGI. The V and J ends lost 6 bases and 6 bases, in that order; junction bases with no gene match: 7. The DNA for the CDR3 is TGTGCCAGCAGCTTTGGACTAGCCGGCGAGCAGTACTTC. Encoded protein: CASSFGLAGEQYF.

The rearrangement uses TRBV5-4 and TRBJ2-2; tentatively, D is TRBD2 (6 bases). This CDR3 has 15 amino acids. Between the trimmed V and J ends, which lost 4 bases and 5 bases, there was a span of 15 bases. Looked up from germline, CDR1 is SGHNT and CDR2 is YYREEE (reference sequence). CDR3 region: CASSTGTGGTGELFF. The CDR3 DNA is TGTGCCAGCAGCACCGGGACTGGCGGGACCGGGGAGCTGTTTTTT.

The chain couples TRBV5-1 to TRBJ2-3, with 13 bases aligning to TRBD2. From germline, CDR1 is SGHRS and CDR2 YFSETQ. V lost 5 bases and J lost 2; bases outside the gene matches: 5. CDR3 length: 16 amino acids. The chain's CDR3 is CASRSGTSGTTDTQYF. CDR3 coding DNA: TGCGCCAGCAGATCCGGGACTAGCGGGACCACAGATACGCAGTATTTT.

V and J are TRBV5-8 and TRBJ2-1, with D unresolved. V was clipped by 3 bases and J by 0 bases, with 10 bases between them. CDR1 SGHTS and CDR2 YDEGEE come from the germline V gene. The CDR3 loop spans 15 amino acids. CDR3: CASSYVHSSYNEQFF. CDR3 in DNA: TGTGCCAGCAGCTATGTCCATAGCTCCTACAATGAGCAGTTCTTC.

The gene calls are TRBV23-1 and TRBJ2-7; perhaps TRBD2 as D (5 bases). TRBV23-1 is designated an ORF whose function remains uncertain. V shed 1 base and J shed 0 bases, with 16 bases lying between them. The CDR3 length is 17 residues. The chain's CDR3 is CASSQFGGQVGSYEQYF. DNA of the CDR3: TGCGCCAGCAGTCAATTTGGAGGCCAGGTTGGCTCCTACGAGCAGTACTTC.

The chain uses TRBV14 and TRBJ2-1; D is perhaps TRBD1 (7 bases). The germline V and J ends were trimmed by 4 bases and 2 bases, with 12 bases remaining between them. Germline loops: CDR1 SGHDN, CDR2 FVKESK. There are 15 residues in the CDR3. The CDR3 here is CASSRPGGPYNEQFF. CDR3 sequence (DNA): TGTGCCAGCAGCCGACCAGGGGGGCCCTACAATGAGCAGTTCTTC. Complete variable domain (other parts from reference TRBV14 and TRBJ2-1): EAGVTQFPSHSVIEKGQTVTLRCDPISGHDNLYWYRRVMGKEIKFLLHFVKESKQDESGMPNNRFLAERTGGTYSTLKVQPAELEDSGVYFCASSRPGGPYNEQFFGPGTRLTVL.

In DNA form, the CDR3 reads TGTGCCAGCAGCCCCGGACTAGCGGGAGGCACCGGGGAGCTGTTTTTT. This sequence encodes CASSPGLAGGTGELFF. The rearrangement joins TRBV7-2 to TRBJ2-2; 14 bases are shared with TRBD2. J was trimmed by 4 bases and V by 5 bases; bases with no gene match: 3. The CDR3 has 16 residues. Germline V CDR1 and CDR2: SGHTA, FQGNSA. Using reference TRBV7-2 and TRBJ2-2 for the parts outside the CDR3, the full variable domain is GAGVSQSPSNKVTEKGKDVELRCDPISGHTALYWYRQSLGQGLEFLIYFQGNSAPDKSGLPSDRFSAERTGGSVSTLTIQRTQQEDSAVYLCASSPGLAGGTGELFFGEGSRLTVL.

This chain joins TRBV5-4 and TRBJ2-5; TRBD2 might be the D (5 bases). V lost 4 bases and J 4 bases, leaving 17 bases between the germline ends. The CDR3 runs 15 residues. Germline V gives CDR1 SGHNT, CDR2 YYREEE (reference sequence). The CDR3 here is CASSPTAGGRETQYF. CDR3 DNA: TGTGCCAGCAGCCCCACTGCTGGCGGGCGAGAGACCCAGTACTTC.

This clone was picked up one time. This chain connects TRBV2 to TRBJ2-1; TRBD1 matches at 12 bases. After removal of 8 bases from V and 10 bases from J, the junction contained 6 bases not matched to a gene. Germline V gene lookup returns CDR1 SNHLY and CDR2 FYNNEI. CDR3 size: 13 residues. CDR3 region: CASSGTGGGEQFF. CDR3 nucleotide sequence: TGTGCCAGCTCCGGGACAGGGGGCGGAGAGCAGTTCTTC.

This chain links TRBV30 with TRBJ2-3; D gene unclear. CDR1 and CDR2 (germline): GTSNPN, SVGIG (reference sequence). The germline V and J ends were trimmed by 3 bases and 5 bases, with 6 bases remaining between them. This CDR3 comprises 11 residues. This chain's CDR3 is CAWRQEDTQYF. The CDR3 nucleotides read TGTGCCTGGAGGCAGGAAGATACGCAGTATTTT.

The chain joins TRBV7-8 to TRBJ2-1, with 8 bases that match TRBD2. Germline V lookup: CDR1 SGHVS, CDR2 FQNEAQ. With 0 bases clipped from V and 5 bases from J, the junction kept 6 bases outside the gene matches. The length of the CDR3 is 16 residues. The CDR3 spells CASSLAGGGRHNEQFF. The CDR3 DNA reads TGTGCCAGCAGCTTAGCGGGGGGCGGGAGGCACAATGAGCAGTTCTTC.

The chain employs TRBV11-3 and TRBJ1-3; 8 nucleotides align to TRBD1. Per the germline V gene, CDR1 is SGHNT and CDR2 is YENEEA. The CDR3 has 14 amino acids. The trim removed 5 bases at V and 6 bases at J, leaving 6 bases unmatched. CDR3 region: CASSLTGEQNTIYF. In nucleotides, the CDR3 is TGTGCCAGCAGCCTGACAGGGGAACAAAACACCATATATTTT.

V is TRBV28 and J is TRBJ2-1; the D gene is possibly TRBD1 (6 bases). Germline CDR1 is MDHEN and CDR2 is SYDVKM. V lost 3 bases, J lost 0 bases, and 15 bases lay in between. This CDR3 contains 17 residues. The CDR3 sequence: CASSFGGYGSSYNEQFF. The CDR3 region has the DNA TGTGCCAGCAGTTTTGGGGGCTATGGGAGCTCCTACAATGAGCAGTTCTTC.

The chain combines TRBV28 with TRBJ2-1; TRBD2 matches at 9 bases. The V gene end was trimmed by 5 bases and the J gene end by 5 bases; junction bases not matched to a gene: 10. The germline gives CDR1 MDHEN, CDR2 SYDVKM. The CDR3 contains 16 residues. The CDR3 sequence is CASSTVGLAPNNEQFF. CDR3 in DNA: TGTGCCAGCAGTACCGTAGGACTAGCGCCAAACAATGAGCAGTTCTTC.

This clone was found a few times. The J gene is TRBJ2-1, the V gene TRBV30; D is perhaps TRBD2 (6 bases). Trimming cost V 5 bases and J 6 bases, with 20 bases left between them. The CDR3 covers 15 residues. Germline CDR1 is GTSNPN and CDR2 is SVGIG (reference sequence). The CDR3 reads CAWDGTSAAFNEQFF. DNA for the CDR3: TGTGCCTGGGACGGGACTTCCGCCGCCTTCAATGAGCAGTTCTTC.

This chain connects TRBV30 to TRBJ1-1; D not certain. Germline V lookup: CDR1 GTSNPN, CDR2 SVGIG (reference sequence). Trimming took off 2 bases at V and 8 bases at J, with 12 bases between the two ends. This CDR3 has 12 amino acids. The CDR3: CAWSLRAAEAFF. The CDR3 DNA reads TGTGCCTGGAGTCTGAGGGCGGCAGAAGCTTTCTTT.

The chain employs TRBV9 and TRBJ1-1; 8 bases agree with TRBD1. CDR1 is SGDLS, CDR2 YYNGEE, per germline. The CDR3 runs 15 residues. J lost 1 base, V lost 3 bases, and 5 bases had no gene match. DNA of the CDR3: TGTGCCAGCAGCGCAAGAGACAGGGGGAACACTGAAGCTTTCTTT. Protein sequence: CASSARDRGNTEAFF.